This note documents a single TCR beta chain sequence. Its antigen is not yet known. No quality values exist for individual bases; no much larger clone is one base distant. These data originate in a study of T-cell reconstitution after alpha-beta-depleted transplantation in children (dated by TCRdb to 2015 to 2016). Some background on the complete study: T-cell immune reconstitution after TCRalphabeta/CD19-depleted allogeneic hematopoietic cell transplantation in children was quantitatively tracked in the study by means of TCR repertoire profiling. General findings and caveats noted by the study authors: In some patients, the high TCRbeta diversity seen at day 60 was put down to recipient T cells and intrathymic progenitors that had survived conditioning. The apparently early alphabetaT-cell count recovery about two months after transplant was reportedly dependent on only several hundred rapidly expanded clones derived from non-depleted graft cells. Hyperexpanded clone frequencies declined over subsequent months; after one year, T-cell counts and TCRbeta diversity were mostly attributed to newly produced T cells.

In light of the paper, this sample's treatment or condition label describes: allogeneic hematopoietic cell transplantation with graft depleted of TCRalphabeta T cells and CD19 B cells. The transplant recipients were children given TCRalphabeta/CD19-depleted allogeneic hematopoietic cell grafts. Reading the germline V gene gives CDR1 SGHAT and CDR2 FQNNGV. The CDR3 covers 15 residues, taking in both the cysteine and the phenylalanine. Solely the CDR3 DNA is kept, with 45 bases framed from the first base. V sheds 5 bases and J sheds 6 bases, leaving 14 bases between their ends. Library generation was performed with PCR. The data were produced on an Illumina HiSeq 2500. Molecular barcoding was employed in the preparation of TCR libraries, with unique molecular identifiers being used to normalize TCRbeta repertoire quantification. In-frame beta chains were kept once TCRdb had trimmed the public reads at Q25 with fastp and called clones with MiXCR. CDR3 protein sequences are deduplicated, and each keeps its most common genes and DNA. This sample is represented by roughly 420,000 distinct CDR3 sequences; 15% to 20% of them were singletons. The ten largest clones add up to over 25% of the sample.

Sequencing used PBMCs, mostly from graft donor cells, obtained 360 days after TCRalphabeta/CD19-depleted stem cell transplant. The chain was built from TRBV11-2 and TRBJ2-6; TRBD1 is a possible D gene, resting on 5 matching bases. The TCR comes from a boy younger than two who had a stem cell transplant for Wiskott-Aldrich syndrome, so the T cells may come from the graft donor. In nucleotide form, the sequence is TGTGCCAGCAGCCCCGACAGTTCATCGGCCAACGTCCTGACTTTC. Its protein is CASSPDSSSANVLTF. The variable domain in full, with residues beyond the CDR3 obtained from the reference TRBV11-2 and TRBJ2-6 genes, is EAGVAQSPRYKIIEKRQSVAFWCNPISGHATLYWYQQILGQGPKLLIQFQNNGVVDDSQLPKDRFSAERLKGVDSTLKIQPAKLEDSAVYLCASSPDSSSANVLTFGAGSRLTVL.